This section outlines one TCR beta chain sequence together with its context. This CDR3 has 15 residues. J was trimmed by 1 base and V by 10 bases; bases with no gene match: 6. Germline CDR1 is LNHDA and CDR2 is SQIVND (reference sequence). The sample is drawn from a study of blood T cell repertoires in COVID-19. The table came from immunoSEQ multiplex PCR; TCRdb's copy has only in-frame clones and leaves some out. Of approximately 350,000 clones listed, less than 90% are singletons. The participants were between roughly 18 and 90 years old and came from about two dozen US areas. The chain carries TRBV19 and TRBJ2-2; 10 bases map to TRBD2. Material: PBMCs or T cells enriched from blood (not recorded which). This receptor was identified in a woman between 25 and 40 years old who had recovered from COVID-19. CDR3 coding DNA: TGTGCCACCCGAATAGCGGGGGGGAACACCGGGGAGCTGTTTTTT. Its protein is CATRIAGGNTGELFF.